This T cell receptor beta chain was identified in a study of blood T cell repertoires in COVID-19. Assay: immunoSEQ multiplex PCR; the TCRdb copy retains only in-frame clones and omits some. Of about 210,000 clones in the sample, about 91% were seen once. Trimming removed 2 bases from V and 8 bases from J, with 11 bases in between. The CDR3 sequence is 13 residues long. Germline V CDR1 and CDR2: SGHRS, YFSETQ. Sequences were obtained from peripheral blood. This clonotype originated in a man between 25 and 39 years old with acute or convalescent COVID-19. The chain carries TRBV5-1 and TRBJ2-1; maybe TRBD2 (5 bases). The CDR3 reads CASSFVGGDEQFF. The CDR3 DNA reads as TGCGCCAGCAGCTTTGTAGGAGGCGATGAGCAGTTCTTC.